These 5 T cell receptor beta chains share one sample of origin, sequenced in a study of TIL therapy for anti-PD-1-resistant metastatic lung cancer. The immunoSEQ assay was v3. Sequencing was performed with immunoSEQ multiplex PCR; in TCRdb, only in-frame clones are kept and a portion is missing. The sample holds 50,000 or so clones, around three quarters seen once. The time point is: pre-treatment sample, taken before nivolumab and TIL therapy. The sample consisted of blood, taken at baseline. The receptor source for this set is a woman aged 30-79 years with non-small cell lung cancer.

The chain employs TRBV11-2 and TRBJ2-3, with 9 bases aligning to TRBD2. Germline assignment: CDR1 SGHAT and CDR2 FQNNGV. J lost 0 bases, V lost 2 bases, and 6 bases had no gene match. There are 17 residues in the CDR3. CDR3 in amino acids: CASSLWRGGFSTDTQYF. For the CDR3, the DNA is TGTGCCAGCAGCTTATGGCGGGGGGGCTTTAGCACAGATACGCAGTATTTT.

This clone appeared a single time. J is TRBJ2-7 and V is TRBV27, with TRBD1 as a possible D gene (5 bases). The V gene lost 2 bases and the J gene lost 6 bases, with 14 bases spanning the gap. The CDR3 is 14 residues long. Germline CDR1 and CDR2: MNHEY and SMNVEV (reference sequence). CDR3 sequence reads: CASSLEWGSREQYF. The CDR3 coding sequence is TGTGCCAGCAGTTTAGAGTGGGGCAGCCGCGAGCAGTACTTC.

The chain recombines TRBV6-5 with TRBJ2-7; 8 bases are a match to TRBD1. Trimming at V came to 5 bases and at J to 2 bases, leaving 8 bases not matched to a gene. CDR1 and CDR2 (germline): MNHEY, SVGAGI. CDR3 length: 15 residues. CDR3 region: CASSRDRDRTYEQYF. CDR3 DNA: TGTGCCAGCAGTCGAGACCGGGACAGGACCTACGAGCAGTACTTC.

This sequence joins TRBV11-3 and TRBJ2-1; perhaps TRBD1 as D (6 bases). Trimming pared 4 bases from V and 3 bases from J, leaving 13 bases between. This CDR3 region has 15 residues. CDR1 and CDR2 from the germline V gene are SGHNT and YENEEA. CDR3 sequence reads: CASSSDRFNYNEQFF. The CDR3 nucleotides are TGTGCCAGCAGCTCAGACAGGTTCAACTACAATGAGCAGTTCTTC.

This clone occurred once. This CDR3 reads CASSTGTPATNEKLFF. The CDR3 DNA follows: TGTGCCAGCAGCACCGGGACACCCGCAACTAATGAAAAACTGTTTTTT. The chain recombines TRBV7-2 with TRBJ1-4; the D gene is possibly TRBD1 (6 bases). Germline V CDR1 and CDR2: SGHTA, FQGNSA. V was clipped by 5 bases and J by 0 bases, with 13 bases between them. The CDR3 extends over 16 amino acids. Complete variable domain (other parts from reference TRBV7-2 and TRBJ1-4): GAGVSQSPSNKVTEKGKDVELRCDPISGHTALYWYRQSLGQGLEFLIYFQGNSAPDKSGLPSDRFSAERTGGSVSTLTIQRTQQEDSAVYLCASSTGTPATNEKLFFGSGTQLSVL.